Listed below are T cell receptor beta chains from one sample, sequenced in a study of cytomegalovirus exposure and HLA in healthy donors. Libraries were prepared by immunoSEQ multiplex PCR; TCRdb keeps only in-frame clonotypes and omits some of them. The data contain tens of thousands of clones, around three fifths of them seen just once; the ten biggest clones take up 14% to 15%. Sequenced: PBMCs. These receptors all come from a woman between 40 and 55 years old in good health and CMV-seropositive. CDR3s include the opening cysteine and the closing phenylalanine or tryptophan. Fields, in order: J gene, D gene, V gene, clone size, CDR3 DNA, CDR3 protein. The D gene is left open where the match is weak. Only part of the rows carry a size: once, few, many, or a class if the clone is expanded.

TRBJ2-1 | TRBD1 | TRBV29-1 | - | TGCAGCGTGGAGAACAGGGGGCACAATGAGCAGTTCTTC | CSVENRGHNEQFF
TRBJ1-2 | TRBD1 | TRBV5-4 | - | TGTGCCAGCAGTTTCGACAGGGGGCAAGGCTACACCTTC | CASSFDRGQGYTF
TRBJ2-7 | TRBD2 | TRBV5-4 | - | TGTGCCAGCAGCTTGTATAGCGGGAGAGGAAGGAACGAGCAGTACTTC | CASSLYSGRGRNEQYF
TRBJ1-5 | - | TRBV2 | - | TGTGCCAGCAGCGAACAGGACGGGGATCAGCCCCAGCATTTT | CASSEQDGDQPQHF
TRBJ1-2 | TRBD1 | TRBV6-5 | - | TGTGCCAGCAGTTACTCGTTACAGGGGGCCCACTATGGCTACACCTTC | CASSYSLQGAHYGYTF
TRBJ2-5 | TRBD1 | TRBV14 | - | TGTGCCAGCAGACGGACAGGCGAAGAGACCCAGTACTTC | CASRRTGEETQYF
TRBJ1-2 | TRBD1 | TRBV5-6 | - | TGTGCCAGCAGCTTGGAAGGGGGCGCGGGGTACACCTTC | CASSLEGGAGYTF
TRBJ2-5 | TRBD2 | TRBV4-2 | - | TGTGCCAGCAGCCACCCAGCGGGAGTTGAAGAGACCCAGTACTTC | CASSHPAGVEETQYF
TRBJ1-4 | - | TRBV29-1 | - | TGCAGCGTTGGGCGGGGGACCGCCAATGAAAAACTGTTTTTT | CSVGRGTANEKLFF
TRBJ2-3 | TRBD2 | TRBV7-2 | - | TGTGCCAGCAGCTCCCGAAGCAGCGGGAGTCCAGATACGCAGTATTTT | CASSSRSSGSPDTQYF
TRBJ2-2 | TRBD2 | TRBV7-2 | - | TGTGCCAGCAGCCGGGGGACTAGCGGGAGGACCGGGGAGCTGTTTTTT | CASSRGTSGRTGELFF
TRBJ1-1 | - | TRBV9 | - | TGTGCCAGCAATTACCAGGGCGACACTGAAGCTTTCTTT | CASNYQGDTEAFF
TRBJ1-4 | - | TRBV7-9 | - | TGTGCCAGCAGCTTAGGTTCCTCTACAGGGACTAATGAAAAACTGTTTTTT | CASSLGSSTGTNEKLFF
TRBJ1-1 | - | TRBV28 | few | TGTGCCAGCAGTCCTCCGGAGGTGCGAGCTTTCTTT | CASSPPEVRAFF
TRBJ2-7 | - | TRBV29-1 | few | TGCAGCGTAGAAAGGCTGTGGGCAGGGCAGTCCTACGAGCAGTACTTC | CSVERLWAGQSYEQYF
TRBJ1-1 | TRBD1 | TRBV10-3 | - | TGTGCCATCAGTGGAGGACAGGGAATGAACACTGAAGCTTTCTTT | CAISGGQGMNTEAFF
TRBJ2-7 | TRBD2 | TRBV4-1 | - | TGCGCCAGCAGCCAAAGCGGACTAGCGGATTACTCCTACGAGCAGTACTTC | CASSQSGLADYSYEQYF
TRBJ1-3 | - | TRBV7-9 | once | TGTGCCAGCACCCTGGGAGGGGCGCTCTCTGGAAACACCATATATTTT | CASTLGGALSGNTIYF
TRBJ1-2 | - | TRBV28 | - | TGTGCCAGCAGTTCTAGATATGGCTACACCTTC | CASSSRYGYTF
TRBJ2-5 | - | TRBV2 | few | TGTGCCAGCTGCCCTCAACGAGCTGGTTGCCGGGAGACCCAGTACTTC | CASCPQRAGCRETQYF
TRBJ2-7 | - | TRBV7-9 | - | TGTGCCAGCAGGCCCTGGGGGGAAGTCTACGAGCAGTACTTC | CASRPWGEVYEQYF
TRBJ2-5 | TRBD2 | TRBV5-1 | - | TGCGCCAGCAGCTTAAGTGTCTCCGGGAGGGCCCCAGAGACCCAGTACTTC | CASSLSVSGRAPETQYF
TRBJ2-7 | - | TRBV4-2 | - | TGTGCCAGCAGCTTCCAGGGGGGCCCGTACGAGCAGTACTTC | CASSFQGGPYEQYF
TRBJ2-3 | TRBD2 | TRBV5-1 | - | TGCGCCAGCAGCTCGAATAGCGGGAGGTTAGATACGCAGTATTTT | CASSSNSGRLDTQYF
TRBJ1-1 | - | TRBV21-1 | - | TGTGCCAGCAGCAAGGCAGGGTGCGTCACTGAAGCTTTCTTT | CASSKAGCVTEAFF
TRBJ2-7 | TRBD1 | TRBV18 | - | TGTGCCAGCTCCCCGGGACAGAACTACGAGCAGTACTTC | CASSPGQNYEQYF
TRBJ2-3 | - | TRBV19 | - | TGTGCCAGTAGTACGCACAGGGGCACAGATACGCAGTATTTT | CASSTHRGTDTQYF
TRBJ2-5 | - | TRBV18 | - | TGTGCCAGCTCACCCGTACGGGAGACCCAGTACTTC | CASSPVRETQYF
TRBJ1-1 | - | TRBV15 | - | TGTGCCACCACCCCGGGTCCCACGAACACTGAAGCTTTCTTT | CATTPGPTNTEAFF
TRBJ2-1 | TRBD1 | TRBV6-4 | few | TGTGCCAGCAGTGTGACAGGGTCCTACAATGAGCAGTTCTTC | CASSVTGSYNEQFF
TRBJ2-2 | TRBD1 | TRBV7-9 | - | TGTGCCAGCAGCTTACAGGGGGCCGGGGAGCTGTTTTTT | CASSLQGAGELFF
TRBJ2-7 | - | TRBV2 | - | TGTGCCAGCAGTGTTTTACAGGCCTACGAGCAGTACTTC | CASSVLQAYEQYF
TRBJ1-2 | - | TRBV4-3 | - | TGCGCCAGCAGCCAAGATAGGAGGGACGGGGTTAGAGTACGCTACACCTTC | CASSQDRRDGVRVRYTF
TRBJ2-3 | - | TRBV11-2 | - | TGTGCCAGCAGCTTAGGGAGGGGCCGGGCAAGCACAGATACGCAGTATTTT | CASSLGRGRASTDTQYF
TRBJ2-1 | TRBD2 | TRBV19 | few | TGTGCCAGTAGAGGTAGCGGGGTCTTCAATGAGCAGTTCTTC | CASRGSGVFNEQFF
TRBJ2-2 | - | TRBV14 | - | TGTGCCAGCAGCCAAGAAGGTCTCTTGCGGACCGGGGAGCTGTTTTTT | CASSQEGLLRTGELFF
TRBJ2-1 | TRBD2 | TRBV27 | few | TGTGCCAGCAGTTTAAGCCCCGGACTAGCCTATGAGCAGTTCTTC | CASSLSPGLAYEQFF
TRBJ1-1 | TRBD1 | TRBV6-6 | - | TGTGCCAGCGGACGGGACAGGGCCTCTGAAGCTTTCTTT | CASGRDRASEAFF
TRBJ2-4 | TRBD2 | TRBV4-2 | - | TGTGCCAGCAGCCCTGGGGGGAGGGACATTCAGTACTTC | CASSPGGRDIQYF
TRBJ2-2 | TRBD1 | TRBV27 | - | TGTGCCAGCAGTTCGACAGGGCCGGCCGGGGAGCTGTTTTTT | CASSSTGPAGELFF
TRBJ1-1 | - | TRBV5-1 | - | TGCGCCAGCGCGGTAACCGACGTCCGGAACACTGAAGCTTTCTTT | CASAVTDVRNTEAFF
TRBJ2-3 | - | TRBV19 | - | TGTGCCAGTAGTATGAGGGAGTCGCCGACACCGTATTTT | CASSMRESPTPYF